The 17 T cell receptor beta chains listed next were all sequenced from one sample in a study of blood T cell repertoires in COVID-19. Only in-frame clones appear in the TCRdb table, and some are missing; sequencing was by immunoSEQ multiplex PCR. Of around 92,000 clones in the sample, around 83% were seen once. What was sequenced was peripheral blood. Receptors were obtained from a woman aged 55-70 years in a cohort sampled during active or convalescent COVID-19.

This clone was observed a single time. The chain recombines TRBV4-1 with TRBJ1-2; D is ambiguous. Looked up from germline, CDR1 is MGHRA and CDR2 is YSYEKL. The CDR3 length is 15 residues. Trimming removed 1 base from V and 1 base from J, with 10 bases in between. CDR3 region: CASSQGEGYNYGYTF. The DNA of the CDR3 is TGCGCCAGCAGCCAAGGAGAGGGATATAACTATGGCTACACCTTC.

The CDR3 sequence is CASSPGLVGLGNTIYF. CDR3 in DNA: TGCGCCAGCAGCCCCGGACTAGTCGGTCTCGGAAACACCATATATTTT. The rearrangement links TRBV5-1 to TRBJ1-3; D is unresolved. Trimming cost V 4 bases and J 4 bases, with 18 bases left between them. CDR1 SGHRS and CDR2 YFSETQ come from the germline V gene. CDR3 size: 16 residues.

The chain is built from TRBV28 and TRBJ2-7, with D maybe TRBD1 (6 bases). V was shortened by 8 bases and J by 2 bases, with 16 bases between the two germline ends. The length of the CDR3 is 14 residues. CDR1 is MDHEN and CDR2 is SYDVKM in the germline V gene. CDR3 nucleotide sequence: TGTGCCAGCCGAACCCCGGGACAAGCCTACGAGCAGTACTTC. This encodes CASRTPGQAYEQYF.

The chain combines TRBV19 with TRBJ2-3; 10 nucleotides agree with TRBD1. The V segment lost 10 bases and the J segment 0 bases; nucleotides outside the gene matches: 4. CDR1 LNHDA and CDR2 SQIVND come from the germline V gene (reference sequence). The CDR3 contains 14 residues. This chain's CDR3 is CATRQGASTDTQYF. The CDR3 region has the DNA TGTGCCACACGACAGGGGGCTAGCACAGATACGCAGTATTTT.

This chain uses TRBV29-1 with TRBJ1-4; D perhaps matches TRBD1 (5 bases). The V gene lost 6 bases and the J gene lost 8 bases, with 16 bases spanning the gap. CDR3 size: 13 residues. Germline V gene sequence: CDR1 SQVTM, CDR2 ANQGSEA. For the CDR3, the DNA is TGCAGCGTCCGACGGGGGACCAACGAAAAACTGTTTTTT. Amino acids: CSVRRGTNEKLFF. The entire variable domain, with the rest obtained from reference TRBV29-1 and TRBJ1-4, is as follows: SAVISQKPSRDICQRGTSLTIQCQVDSQVTMMFWYRQQPGQSLTLIATANQGSEATYESGFVIDKFPISRPNLTFSTLTVSNMSPEDSSIYLCSVRRGTNEKLFFGSGTQLSVL.

This sequence joins TRBV30 and TRBJ2-1, with a possible D match to TRBD2 (5 bases). The CDR3 is 13 residues long. The V end was cut by 4 bases, the J end by 3 bases, with 10 bases between. Germline V CDR1 and CDR2: GTSNPN, SVGIG (reference sequence). The CDR3 reads CAWTSGNYNEQFF. In DNA, the CDR3 is TGTGCCTGGACCTCCGGGAACTACAATGAGCAGTTCTTC. Filled out from reference TRBV30 and TRBJ2-1, the complete variable domain reads SQTIHQWPATLVQPVGSPLSLECTVEGTSNPNLYWYRQAAGRGLQLLFYSVGIGQISSEVPQNLSASRPQDRQFILSSKKLLLSDSGFYLCAWTSGNYNEQFFGPGTRLTVL.

The CDR3 DNA follows: TGCGCCAGCAGGGGAACCGGACTAGCGGGAAAACAAGAGACCCAGTACTTC. Its translation is CASRGTGLAGKQETQYF. V is TRBV10-2 and J is TRBJ2-5; 12 nucleotides line up with TRBD2. J was trimmed by 2 bases and V by 6 bases; bases with no gene match: 10. The germline CDR1 and CDR2 sequences are WSHSY and SAAADI. The CDR3 totals 17 residues.

The rearrangement uses TRBV10-3 and TRBJ1-2, with 7 nucleotides matching TRBD1. V dropped 8 bases and J dropped 6; count of bases not matched to a gene: 12. Germline V gives CDR1 ENHRY, CDR2 SYGVKD. The CDR3 is made up of 14 amino acids. CDR3 coding DNA: TGTGCCATCGCCGGTCAGGGACAGTCCGATGGCTACACCTTC. Amino acid sequence: CAIAGQGQSDGYTF.

The chain couples TRBV14 to TRBJ2-1; TRBD2 matches at 14 bases. Trimming at V came to 5 bases and at J to 9 bases, leaving 6 bases not matched to a gene. The length of the CDR3 is 15 residues. The germline V gene has CDR1 SGHDN and CDR2 FVKESK. The CDR3 DNA follows: TGTGCCAGCAGCGTGACTAGCGGGAGGGGGATTGAGCAGTTCTTC. Its protein is CASSVTSGRGIEQFF.

This chain links TRBV19 with TRBJ2-2; 12 nucleotides match TRBD2. Germline loops: CDR1 LNHDA, CDR2 SQIVND (reference sequence). CDR3 length: 15 amino acids. J gave up 6 bases and V 6 bases, and 5 bases lay outside the gene matches. In DNA form, the CDR3 reads TGTGCCAGTAGACCGACTAGCGGGGGCCCCGGGGAGCTGTTTTTT. It is translated as CASRPTSGGPGELFF.

This chain connects TRBV5-1 to TRBJ2-1; 14 nucleotides line up with TRBD2. CDR3 length: 17 residues. V shed 0 bases and J 8 bases; nucleotides not matched to a gene: 7. Germline CDR1 is SGHRS and CDR2 is YFSETQ. The CDR3 region is CASSLGMGLAGEDEQFF. The CDR3 DNA follows: TGCGCCAGCAGCTTGGGAATGGGACTAGCGGGAGAGGATGAGCAGTTCTTC.

The chain links TRBV6-5 to TRBJ1-5; D is ambiguous. Trimming left V 0 bases short and J 2 bases short, with 8 bases between. Per the germline V gene, CDR1 is MNHEY and CDR2 is SVGAGI. This CDR3 has 15 amino acids. The CDR3 nucleotides are TGTGCCAGCAGTTACTCGCACCGGGGCAATCAGCCCCAGCATTTT. Protein sequence: CASSYSHRGNQPQHF.

The chain is built from TRBV30 and TRBJ2-1, with D tentatively TRBD1 (7 bases). V lost 3 bases to trimming and J lost 7 bases, with 13 bases between them. CDR1 and CDR2 from the germline V gene are GTSNPN and SVGIG (reference sequence). The CDR3 totals 13 residues. The CDR3 protein is CAWRFRGENEQFF. The CDR3 nucleotides read TGTGCCTGGAGATTCAGGGGGGAAAATGAGCAGTTCTTC.

The chain has TRBV6-5 and TRBJ1-2, with D tentatively TRBD1 (6 bases). Germline V gene lookup returns CDR1 MNHEY and CDR2 SVGAGI. Trimming pared 8 bases from V and 8 bases from J, leaving 21 bases between. The length of the CDR3 is 14 residues. CDR3 coding DNA: TGTGCCAGCCTACCTGACCCCACAGGGAACGGCTACACCTTC. It codes for CASLPDPTGNGYTF.

V usage is TRBV28 and J usage is TRBJ2-7; D might be TRBD1 (6 bases). CDR1 and CDR2 (germline): MDHEN, SYDVKM. With 9 bases removed from V and 0 bases from J, the gap between germline ends came to 21 bases. This CDR3 is built from 16 residues. CDR3 sequence: CASNRVYTSTSYEQYF. CDR3 nucleotide sequence: TGTGCCAGTAACAGGGTCTACACCTCCACCTCCTACGAGCAGTACTTC.

J is TRBJ1-2 and V is TRBV19, with D unclear. CDR3 length: 11 amino acids. The V gene's germline CDR1 is LNHDA and CDR2 SQIVND (reference sequence). V lost 4 bases and J 4 bases, leaving 4 bases between the germline ends. The CDR3 DNA reads TGTGCCAGTAGTAGCGTCTATGGCTACACCTTC. It yields the protein CASSSVYGYTF.

The chain has TRBV5-1 and TRBJ2-6; TRBD2 might be the D (5 bases). Germline-derived CDR1 and CDR2 are SGHRS and YFSETQ. The CDR3 sequence is 16 residues long. V lost 6 bases and J lost 0, with 13 bases in between. The CDR3 spells CASKPGRASGANVLTF. The CDR3 region has the DNA TGCGCCAGCAAGCCTGGGCGGGCCTCTGGGGCCAACGTCCTGACTTTC.